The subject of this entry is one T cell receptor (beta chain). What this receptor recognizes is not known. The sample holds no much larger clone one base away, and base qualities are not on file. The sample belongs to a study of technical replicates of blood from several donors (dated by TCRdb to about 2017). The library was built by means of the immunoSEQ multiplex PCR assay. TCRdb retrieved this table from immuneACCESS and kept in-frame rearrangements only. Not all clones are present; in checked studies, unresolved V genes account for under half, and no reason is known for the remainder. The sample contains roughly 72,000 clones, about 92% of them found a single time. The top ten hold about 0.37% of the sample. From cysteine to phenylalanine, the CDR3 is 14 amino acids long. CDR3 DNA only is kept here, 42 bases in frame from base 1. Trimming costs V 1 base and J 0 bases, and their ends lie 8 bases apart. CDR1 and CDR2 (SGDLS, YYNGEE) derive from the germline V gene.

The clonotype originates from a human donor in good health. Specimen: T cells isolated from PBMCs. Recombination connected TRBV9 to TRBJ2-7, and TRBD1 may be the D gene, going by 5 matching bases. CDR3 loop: CASSVIGDSYEQYF. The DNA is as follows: TGTGCCAGCAGCGTAATAGGGGACTCCTACGAGCAGTACTTC.